Below, 4 T cell receptor beta chains from the same sample are listed, as sequenced in a study of shared clonotypes between healthy human individuals. Assay: immunoSEQ multiplex PCR; the TCRdb copy retains only in-frame clones and omits some. The sample records roughly 2.1 million clones, 85% to 95% being singletons. CD45RO-negative, CCR7-selected cells formed the naive CD8 fraction, which excluded terminally differentiated effector memory CD45RA+ cells. Sample: naive CD8+ T cells from PBMCs. These receptors all come from a man aged 18 to 29 in good health. Some clones in this sample may be carry-over from other donors' samples.

The chain combines TRBV28 with TRBJ2-1, with D uncertain. In germline, CDR1 is MDHEN, CDR2 SYDVKM. This CDR3 is built from 13 residues. Trimming left V 1 base short and J 9 bases short, with 10 bases between. The CDR3 coding sequence is TGTGCCAGCAGTTTATCTCTCGGCGGTGAGCAGTTCTTC. Translation gives CASSLSLGGEQFF.

This clone occurred once. V is TRBV9 and J is TRBJ2-3; TRBD1 matches 7 bases. This CDR3 region has 16 residues. Losses at the gene ends were 0 bases for V and 1 base for J; bases not matched to a gene: 5. Per germline, CDR1 SGDLS and CDR2 YYNGEE. Written as DNA, the CDR3 is TGTGCCAGCAGCGTAGGTAAGGGGGCAGGCACAGATACGCAGTATTTT. This gives the protein CASSVGKGAGTDTQYF.

The chain is built from TRBV4-2 and TRBJ1-2; 9 positions agree with TRBD1. The CDR3 length is 17 residues. Losses at the gene ends were 0 bases for V and 0 bases for J; bases not matched to a gene: 5. Germline V gene lookup returns CDR1 LGHNA and CDR2 YNFKEQ. CDR3 nucleotides: TGTGCCAGCAGCCAAGATACAGGGGGCCTTACTAACTATGGCTACACCTTC. It codes for CASSQDTGGLTNYGYTF.

V and J are TRBV27 and TRBJ2-7; TRBD1 agrees at 10 bases. This CDR3 contains 16 residues. Germline CDR1 MNHEY, CDR2 SMNVEV (reference sequence). Trimming removed 3 bases from V and 7 bases from J; junction bases left unmatched: 12. CDR3 coding DNA: TGTGCCAGCAGTTTTCTCCCCGGGACAGGGGTGGTAGAGCAGTACTTC. Translating it yields CASSFLPGTGVVEQYF.